Below, 21 T cell receptor beta chains from the same sample are listed, as sequenced in a study of T cells in Graves' hyperthyroidism and ophthalmopathy. The CDR3 regions of TCR beta were amplified from RNA transcripts. A first-round RT-PCR of the TCR CDR3 used the HTBI primer set. Each CDR3 protein gets one entry after TCRdb re-called the multiplex PCR reads with MiXCR. The sample yields around 570,000 distinct CDR3 sequences, approximately 20% seen once. Sequenced: blood. The receptors were sampled from a man aged 35 to 55 with Graves' ophthalmopathy.

This clonotype occurred a few times. The chain recombines TRBV7-2 with TRBJ1-4; D is unclear. Germline V gives CDR1 SGHTA, CDR2 FQGNSA. The ends were cut back, 1 base at V and 8 bases at J, with 14 bases in the middle. CDR3 length: 15 residues. CDR3 in amino acids: CASSLGGLRGEKLFF. CDR3 DNA: TGTGCCAGCAGCTTAGGGGGTCTTCGAGGGGAAAAACTGTTTTTT. Drawing the rest from reference TRBV7-2 and TRBJ1-4, the complete variable domain is GAGVSQSPSNKVTEKGKDVELRCDPISGHTALYWYRQSLGQGLEFLIYFQGNSAPDKSGLPSDRFSAERTGGSVSTLTIQRTQQEDSAVYLCASSLGGLRGEKLFFGSGTQLSVL.

This clonotype was seen more than once but under ten times. This chain uses TRBV4-2 with TRBJ2-3, with a possible D match to TRBD2 (6 bases). The CDR3 length is 15 residues. Germline V CDR1 and CDR2: LGHNA, YNFKEQ. Trimming took off 1 base at V and 2 bases at J, with 10 bases between the two ends. As DNA, the CDR3 is TGTGCCAGCAGCCAAGGGTGGCGGGACACAGATACGCAGTATTTT. Translated, it gives CASSQGWRDTDTQYF.

This clonotype came up a few times. J is TRBJ2-7 and V is TRBV29-1, with 9 bases fitting TRBD2. CDR3 length equals 15 residues. V lost 4 bases to trimming and J lost 2 bases; unmatched junction nucleotides: 9. Germline-derived CDR1 and CDR2 are SQVTM and ANQGSEA. The CDR3 DNA reads as TGCAGCGTTGTTTTTGGCGGGAGGGCTACCTACGAGCAGTACTTC. Protein product: CSVVFGGRATYEQYF.

The V call is TRBV11-2, the J call TRBJ2-1, with TRBD2 identical over 10 bases. Germline CDR1 reads SGHAT; CDR2 reads FQNNGV. V dropped 5 bases and J dropped 8; count of bases not matched to a gene: 9. The CDR3 loop spans 15 amino acids. CDR3 residues: CASSGSSGRGHEQFF. In nucleotides, the CDR3 is TGTGCCAGCAGCGGATCTAGCGGGAGAGGGCATGAGCAGTTCTTC.

This clonotype was detected ten times or more. This chain connects TRBV30 to TRBJ2-5; tentative D call: TRBD1 (6 bases). This CDR3 has 13 residues. Germline CDR1 reads GTSNPN; CDR2 reads SVGIG (reference sequence). Trimming stripped 0 bases from V and 2 bases from J, with 7 bases between. The CDR3 DNA sequence: TGTGCCTGGAGTGTAGGGGGTCAAGAGACCCAGTACTTC. Translation gives CAWSVGGQETQYF. The whole variable domain, remainder taken from reference TRBV30 and TRBJ2-5, is SQTIHQWPATLVQPVGSPLSLECTVEGTSNPNLYWYRQAAGRGLQLLFYSVGIGQISSEVPQNLSASRPQDRQFILSSKKLLLSDSGFYLCAWSVGGQETQYFGPGTRLLVL.

This clonotype was seen only a few times. The genes are TRBV6-2 or TRBV6-3 and TRBJ2-7, with no clear D. Germline V gives CDR1 MNHEY, CDR2 SVGEGT. Trimming stripped 5 bases from V and 6 bases from J, with 11 bases between. This CDR3 has 12 residues. The CDR3 loop reads CASSVKSAEQYF. The CDR3, as DNA: TGTGCCAGCAGTGTTAAGTCCGCCGAGCAGTACTTC.

This clonotype was seen a few times. The CDR3 protein is CASSLPRDVNTEAFF. The DNA for the CDR3 is TGTGCCAGCAGTTTACCGAGGGACGTGAACACTGAAGCTTTCTTT. The chain is built from TRBV28 and TRBJ1-1; D is perhaps TRBD1 (5 bases). The CDR3 length is 15 residues. Germline-derived CDR1 and CDR2 are MDHEN and SYDVKM. V lost 2 bases and J lost 0, with 10 bases in between.

This clonotype appeared a few times. The V gene is TRBV6-5, the J gene TRBJ1-2; 8 positions agree with TRBD1. The CDR3 has 13 amino acids. CDR1 is MNHEY and CDR2 is SVGAGI in the germline V gene. V lost 3 bases, J lost 8 bases, and 5 bases stayed unmatched. CDR3 in amino acids: CASSYLGTGGYTF. In nucleotides, the CDR3 is TGTGCCAGCAGTTATTTAGGGACAGGCGGCTACACCTTC.

This clonotype came up many times. CDR3 sequence: CASRQYRDGSSYEQYF. The CDR3 DNA reads TGTGCCAGCAGACAATACCGGGACGGGAGCTCCTACGAGCAGTACTTC. The rearrangement joins TRBV6-1 to TRBJ2-7; possible D gene TRBD2, 6 bases. Germline lookup yields CDR1 MNHNS and CDR2 SASEGT. This CDR3 has 16 residues. The V end lost 6 bases, the J end lost 0 bases, and 18 bases lay between the germline ends.

The chain links TRBV30 to TRBJ2-7, with D tentatively TRBD1 (7 bases). Germline values: CDR1 GTSNPN, CDR2 SVGIG (reference sequence). The CDR3 is 15 amino acids. The ends were cut back, 0 bases at V and 0 bases at J, with 12 bases in the middle. The CDR3 is CAWSVRDRSSYEQYF. CDR3 bases: TGTGCCTGGAGTGTGCGGGACAGAAGCTCCTACGAGCAGTACTTC.

In this sample, this clonotype turned up many times. This rearrangement joins TRBV5-6 to TRBJ2-3; D unresolved. V shed 4 bases and J shed 2 bases, with 17 bases lying between them. In germline, CDR1 is SGHDT, CDR2 YYEEEE. The CDR3 length is 16 residues. The CDR3 loop reads CASSGLSIPLTDTQYF. The CDR3, as DNA: TGTGCCAGCAGCGGTTTAAGCATCCCCCTCACAGATACGCAGTATTTT.

For this clonotype: This may be a read error: a much more frequent sequence differs by one nucleotide. Because the CDR3 is missing its conserved closing phenylalanine or tryptophan, this is likely a read error. The chain recombines TRBV18 with TRBJ1-1; 7 nucleotides match TRBD1. Germline V gene sequence: CDR1 KGHSH, CDR2 LQKENI. The CDR3 is made up of 15 amino acids. V shed 1 base, J shed 0 bases, and the junction held 2 bases outside the gene matches. Here the CDR3 DNA reads TGTGCCAGCTCACCACGGACAGGAGTGAACACTGAAGCTTTCCTT. Its protein product is CASSPRTGVNTEAFL.

This clonotype was detected many times. CDR3 sequence reads: CASSQVPSGNTIYF. The CDR3 region has the DNA TGTGCCAGCAGCCAAGTCCCCTCTGGAAACACCATATATTTT. The V gene is TRBV3-1, the J gene TRBJ1-3, with D uncertain. V lost 1 base and J lost 0, with 4 bases in between. The CDR3 extends over 14 amino acids. The germline CDR1 and CDR2 sequences are LGHDT and YNNKEL (reference sequence).

This clonotype occurred many times. The chain has TRBV5-1 and TRBJ2-1; 7 positions match TRBD1. The CDR3 has 14 residues. V gave up 0 bases and J gave up 5 bases; unmatched junction bases: 2. Per germline, CDR1 SGHRS and CDR2 YFSETQ. The CDR3 nucleotides read TGCGCCAGCAGCTTGGGACAGGGAAACAATGAGCAGTTCTTC. Its translation is CASSLGQGNNEQFF.

This clonotype came up a few times. This rearrangement joins TRBV20-1 to TRBJ2-1, with 7 bases aligning to TRBD2. This CDR3 contains 12 residues. Germline values: CDR1 DFQATT, CDR2 SNEGSKA (reference sequence). CDR3 coding DNA: TGCACCATTAAAGCGGGGTACAATGAGCAGTTCTTC. Protein: CTIKAGYNEQFF.

This clonotype was recorded at least ten times. The chain combines TRBV12-3 or TRBV12-4 with TRBJ2-1, with 7 bases that match TRBD2. This CDR3 is built from 19 residues. V lost 1 base to trimming and J lost 0 bases; unmatched junction nucleotides: 12. CDR3 sequence: CASSLVVGGGVSSYNEQFF. The CDR3, as DNA: TGTGCCAGCAGTTTAGTTGTCGGCGGGGGTGTAAGCTCCTACAATGAGCAGTTCTTC.

This clonotype was counted many times. The chain is built from TRBV12-3 or TRBV12-4 and TRBJ2-7, with 7 bases that match TRBD1. This CDR3 comprises 13 residues. Unmatched junction bases numbered 1, after V lost 5 bases and J lost 0 bases. The CDR3 spells CASSRDSSYEQYF. CDR3 DNA sequence: TGTGCCAGCAGTCGGGACAGCTCCTACGAGCAGTACTTC.

This clonotype was counted only a few times. In nucleotides, the CDR3 is TGTGCCAGCAGCTTAAGGCGTGGGCCGATTGCTGAAGCTTTCTTT. The encoded protein is CASSLRRGPIAEAFF. The rearrangement links TRBV7-8 to TRBJ1-1; D not certain. In germline, CDR1 is SGHVS, CDR2 FQNEAQ. V gave up 2 bases and J gave up 6 bases, with 16 bases separating them. The CDR3 loop spans 15 amino acids. Complete variable domain (other parts from reference TRBV7-8 and TRBJ1-1): GAGVSQSPRYKVAKRGQDVALRCDPISGHVSLFWYQQALGQGPEFLTYFQNEAQLDKSGLPSDRFFAERPEGSVSTLKIQRTQQEDSAVYLCASSLRRGPIAEAFFGQGTRLTVV.

The gene calls are TRBV7-2 and TRBJ2-1; 9 bases align to TRBD2. The CDR3 extends over 14 amino acids. CDR1 and CDR2 (germline): SGHTA, FQGNSA. With 4 bases clipped from V and 14 bases from J, the junction kept 12 bases outside the gene matches. The CDR3, as DNA: TGTGCCAGCAGCTCCCCCGGCGGGAGGGCCAAGAAGTTCTTC. Its protein is CASSSPGGRAKKFF.

This clonotype was observed many times. The chain links TRBV5-1 to TRBJ2-3; 12 nucleotides line up with TRBD2. The CDR3 loop spans 17 amino acids. Trimming cost V 4 bases and J 4 bases; bases outside gene matches: 10. Germline V gives CDR1 SGHRS, CDR2 YFSETQ. CDR3 in amino acids: CASSPGLAGRGADTQYF. The DNA of the CDR3 is TGCGCCAGCAGCCCCGGACTAGCGGGGAGGGGTGCAGATACGCAGTATTTT.

This clonotype was observed a handful of times. The V and J genes are TRBV6-1 and TRBJ2-1, with 7 bases fitting TRBD1. CDR3 length: 13 amino acids. Germline V gene lookup returns CDR1 MNHNS and CDR2 SASEGT. The junction had 7 bases not matched to a gene; V was cut back by 9 bases and J by 5 bases. CDR3 bases: TGTGCCAGTAGGACAGGCGAGGACAATGAGCAGTTCTTC. It yields the protein CASRTGEDNEQFF.